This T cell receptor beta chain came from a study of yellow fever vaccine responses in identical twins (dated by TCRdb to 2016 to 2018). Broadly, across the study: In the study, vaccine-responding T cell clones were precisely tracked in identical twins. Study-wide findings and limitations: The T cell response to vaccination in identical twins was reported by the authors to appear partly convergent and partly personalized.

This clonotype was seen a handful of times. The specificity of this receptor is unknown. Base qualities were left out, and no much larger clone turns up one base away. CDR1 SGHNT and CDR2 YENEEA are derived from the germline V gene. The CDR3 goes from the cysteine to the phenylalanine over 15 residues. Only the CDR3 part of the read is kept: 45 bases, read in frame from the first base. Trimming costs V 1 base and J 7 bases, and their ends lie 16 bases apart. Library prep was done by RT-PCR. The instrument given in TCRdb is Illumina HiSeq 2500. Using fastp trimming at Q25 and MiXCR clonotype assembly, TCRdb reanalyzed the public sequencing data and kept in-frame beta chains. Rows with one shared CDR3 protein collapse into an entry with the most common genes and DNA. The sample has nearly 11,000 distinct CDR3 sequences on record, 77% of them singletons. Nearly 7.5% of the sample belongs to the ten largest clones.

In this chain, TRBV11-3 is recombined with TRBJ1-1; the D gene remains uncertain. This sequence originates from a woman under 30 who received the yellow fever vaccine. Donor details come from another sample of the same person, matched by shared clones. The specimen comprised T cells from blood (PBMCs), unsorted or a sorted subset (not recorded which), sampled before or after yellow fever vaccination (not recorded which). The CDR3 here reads CASSLVAPAGGEAFF. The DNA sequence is TGTGCCAGCAGCTTAGTCGCCCCAGCCGGTGGTGAAGCTTTCTTT.